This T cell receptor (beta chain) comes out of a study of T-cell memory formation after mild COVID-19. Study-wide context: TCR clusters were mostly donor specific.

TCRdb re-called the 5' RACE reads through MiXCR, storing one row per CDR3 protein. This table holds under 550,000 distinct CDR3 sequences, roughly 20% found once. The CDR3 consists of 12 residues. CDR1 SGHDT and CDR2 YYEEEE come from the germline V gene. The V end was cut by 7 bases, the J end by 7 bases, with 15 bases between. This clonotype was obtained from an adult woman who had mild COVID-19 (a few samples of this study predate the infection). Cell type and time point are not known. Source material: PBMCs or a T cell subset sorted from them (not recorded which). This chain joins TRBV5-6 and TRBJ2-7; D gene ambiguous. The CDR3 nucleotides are TGTGCCAGCGACCCCCGGCTACGAGAGCAGTACTTC. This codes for CASDPRLREQYF.